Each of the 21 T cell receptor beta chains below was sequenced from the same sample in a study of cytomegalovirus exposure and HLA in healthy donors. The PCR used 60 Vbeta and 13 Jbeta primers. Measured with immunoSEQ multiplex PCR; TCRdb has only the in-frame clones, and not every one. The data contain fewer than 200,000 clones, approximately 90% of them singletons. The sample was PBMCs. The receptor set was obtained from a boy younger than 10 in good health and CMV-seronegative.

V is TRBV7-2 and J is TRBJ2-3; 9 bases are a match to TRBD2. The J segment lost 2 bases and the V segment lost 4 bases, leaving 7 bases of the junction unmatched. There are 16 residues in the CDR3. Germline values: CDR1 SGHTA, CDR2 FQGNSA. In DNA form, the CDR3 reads TGTGCCAGCAGCTCCGGAGCGGGGGGCAACACAGATACGCAGTATTTT. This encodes CASSSGAGGNTDTQYF.

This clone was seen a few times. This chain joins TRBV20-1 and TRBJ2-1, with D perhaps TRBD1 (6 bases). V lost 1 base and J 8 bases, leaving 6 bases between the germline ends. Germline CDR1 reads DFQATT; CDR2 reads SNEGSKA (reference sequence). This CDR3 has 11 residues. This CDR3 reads CSARGTDEQFF. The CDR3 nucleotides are TGCAGTGCTAGAGGGACAGATGAGCAGTTCTTC.

The CDR3 bases are TGTGCCAGCAGTGAAGTCGGGGAGGCCTACAATGAGCAGTTCTTC. This translates into CASSEVGEAYNEQFF. The chain recombines TRBV6-1 with TRBJ2-1, with D possibly TRBD2 on 6 matching bases. V was pared by 1 base and J by 2 bases, with 9 bases between. The germline V gene has CDR1 MNHNS and CDR2 SASEGT. The CDR3 length is 15 residues.

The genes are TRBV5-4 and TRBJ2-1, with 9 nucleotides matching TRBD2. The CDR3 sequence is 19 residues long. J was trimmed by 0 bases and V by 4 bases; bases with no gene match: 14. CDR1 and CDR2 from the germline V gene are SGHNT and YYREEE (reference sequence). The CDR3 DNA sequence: TGTGCCAGCAGCAGGGGTTTTAGCGGGGGCCAAAGCTCCTACAATGAGCAGTTCTTC. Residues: CASSRGFSGGQSSYNEQFF.

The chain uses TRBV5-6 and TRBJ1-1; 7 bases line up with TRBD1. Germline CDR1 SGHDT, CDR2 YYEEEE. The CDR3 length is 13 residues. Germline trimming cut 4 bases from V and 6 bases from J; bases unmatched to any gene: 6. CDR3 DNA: TGTGCCAGCAGCCCTGACAGGGACCCTGAAGCTTTCTTT. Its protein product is CASSPDRDPEAFF.

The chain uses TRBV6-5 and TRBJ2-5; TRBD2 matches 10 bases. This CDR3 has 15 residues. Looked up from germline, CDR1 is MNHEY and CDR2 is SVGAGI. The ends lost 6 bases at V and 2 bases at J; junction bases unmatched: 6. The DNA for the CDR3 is TGTGCCAGCAGGCCCTTAGCGGGGGGTCAAGAGACCCAGTACTTC. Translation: CASRPLAGGQETQYF.

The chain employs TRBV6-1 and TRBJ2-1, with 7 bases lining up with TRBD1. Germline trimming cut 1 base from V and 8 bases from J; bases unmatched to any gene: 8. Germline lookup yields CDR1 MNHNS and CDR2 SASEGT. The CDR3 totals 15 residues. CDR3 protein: CASSEVGTALDEQFF. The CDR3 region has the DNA TGTGCCAGCAGTGAAGTAGGGACAGCTCTCGATGAGCAGTTCTTC.

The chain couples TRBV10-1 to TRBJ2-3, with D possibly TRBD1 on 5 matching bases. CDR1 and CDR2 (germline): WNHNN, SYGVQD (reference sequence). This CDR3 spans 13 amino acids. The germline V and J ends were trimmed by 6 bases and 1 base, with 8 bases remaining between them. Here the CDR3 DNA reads TGCGCCAGCAGGGAGACAGGCACAGATACGCAGTATTTT. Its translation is CASRETGTDTQYF.

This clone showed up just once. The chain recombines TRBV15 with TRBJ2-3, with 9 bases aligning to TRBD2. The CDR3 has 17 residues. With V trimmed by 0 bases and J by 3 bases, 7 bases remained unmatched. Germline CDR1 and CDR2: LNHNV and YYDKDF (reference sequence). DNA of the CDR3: TGTGCCACCAGCAGAGATTATAGCGGGAGAGGGACAGATACGCAGTATTTT. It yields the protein CATSRDYSGRGTDTQYF.

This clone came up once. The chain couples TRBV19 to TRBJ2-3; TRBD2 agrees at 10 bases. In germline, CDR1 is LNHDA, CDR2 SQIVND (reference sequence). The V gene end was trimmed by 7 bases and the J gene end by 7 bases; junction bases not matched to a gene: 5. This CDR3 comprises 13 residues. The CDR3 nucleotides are TGTGCCAGTAAGATAGCGGGGGGATATACGCAGTATTTT. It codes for CASKIAGGYTQYF.

CDR3 protein: CASSPFSGTGGTGELFF. The CDR3, as DNA: TGCGCCAGCAGCCCATTTTCCGGGACAGGGGGCACCGGGGAGCTGTTTTTT. The chain is built from TRBV5-1 and TRBJ2-2, with 11 nucleotides matching TRBD1. The V and J ends lost 4 bases and 4 bases, in that order; junction bases with no gene match: 9. Germline-derived CDR1 and CDR2 are SGHRS and YFSETQ. The CDR3 sequence is 17 residues long.

The CDR3 sequence: CSATFGGYEKLFF. The CDR3 bases are TGCAGCGCAACCTTCGGGGGTTACGAAAAACTGTTTTTT. This rearrangement joins TRBV29-1 to TRBJ1-4; D perhaps matches TRBD1 (5 bases). Germline V gives CDR1 SQVTM, CDR2 ANQGSEA. CDR3 size: 13 residues. Trimming cost V 7 bases and J 8 bases, with 17 bases left between them.

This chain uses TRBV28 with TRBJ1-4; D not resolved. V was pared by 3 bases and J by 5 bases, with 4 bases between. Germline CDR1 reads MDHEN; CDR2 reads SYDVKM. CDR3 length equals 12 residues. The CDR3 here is CASSLGNEKLFF. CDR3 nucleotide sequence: TGTGCCAGCAGTTTGGGCAATGAAAAACTGTTTTTT.

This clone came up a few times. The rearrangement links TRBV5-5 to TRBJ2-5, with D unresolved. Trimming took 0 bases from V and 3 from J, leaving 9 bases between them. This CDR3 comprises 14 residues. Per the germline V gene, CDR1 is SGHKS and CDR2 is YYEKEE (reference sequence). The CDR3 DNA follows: TGTGCCAGCAGCTTGGTTGGCGGCAAAGAGACCCAGTACTTC. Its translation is CASSLVGGKETQYF.

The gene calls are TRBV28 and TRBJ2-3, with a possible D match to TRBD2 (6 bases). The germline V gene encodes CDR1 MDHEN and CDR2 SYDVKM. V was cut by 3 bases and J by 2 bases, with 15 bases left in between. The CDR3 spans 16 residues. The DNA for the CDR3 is TGTGCCAGCAGTTTGGAGGGTAGAGGGTACACAGATACGCAGTATTTT. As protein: CASSLEGRGYTDTQYF.

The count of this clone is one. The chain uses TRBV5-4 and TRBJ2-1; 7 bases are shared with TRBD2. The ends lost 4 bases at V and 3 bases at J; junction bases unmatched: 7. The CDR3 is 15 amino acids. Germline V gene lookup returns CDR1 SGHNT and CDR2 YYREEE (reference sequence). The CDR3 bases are TGTGCCAGCAGCCCCGTTGGGGGGGGCTACAATGAGCAGTTCTTC. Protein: CASSPVGGGYNEQFF.

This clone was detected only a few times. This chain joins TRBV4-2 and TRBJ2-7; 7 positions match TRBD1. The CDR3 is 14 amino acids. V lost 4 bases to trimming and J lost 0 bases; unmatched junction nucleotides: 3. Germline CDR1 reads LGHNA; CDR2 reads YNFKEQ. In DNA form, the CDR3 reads TGTGCCAGCAGCCCTCGGGACAGCTCCTACGAGCAGTACTTC. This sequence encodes CASSPRDSSYEQYF.

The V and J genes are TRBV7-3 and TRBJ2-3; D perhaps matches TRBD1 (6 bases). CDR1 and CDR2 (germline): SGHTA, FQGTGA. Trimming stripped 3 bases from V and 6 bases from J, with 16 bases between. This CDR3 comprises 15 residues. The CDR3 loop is CASSFGQSPQDTQYF. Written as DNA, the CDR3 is TGTGCCAGCAGCTTCGGACAGAGCCCTCAGGATACGCAGTATTTT.

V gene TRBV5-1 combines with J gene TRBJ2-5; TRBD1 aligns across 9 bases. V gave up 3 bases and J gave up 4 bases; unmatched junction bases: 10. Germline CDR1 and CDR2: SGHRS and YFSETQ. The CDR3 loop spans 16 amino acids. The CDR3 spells CASSSQGQGDVETQYF. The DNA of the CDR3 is TGCGCCAGCAGCTCCCAGGGACAGGGAGACGTAGAGACCCAGTACTTC.

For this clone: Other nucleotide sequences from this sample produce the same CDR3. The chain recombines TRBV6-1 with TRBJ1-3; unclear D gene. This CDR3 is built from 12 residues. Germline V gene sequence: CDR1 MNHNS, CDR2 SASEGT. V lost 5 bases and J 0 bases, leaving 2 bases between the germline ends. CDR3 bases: TGTGCCAGCAGTTACTCTGGAAACACCATATATTTT. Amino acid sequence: CASSYSGNTIYF.

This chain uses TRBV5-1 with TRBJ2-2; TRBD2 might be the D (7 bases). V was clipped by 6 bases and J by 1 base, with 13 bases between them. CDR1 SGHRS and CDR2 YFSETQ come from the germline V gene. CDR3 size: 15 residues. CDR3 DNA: TGCGCCAGCATCCACGGGGGGCGGAACACCGGGGAGCTGTTTTTT. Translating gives CASIHGGRNTGELFF.